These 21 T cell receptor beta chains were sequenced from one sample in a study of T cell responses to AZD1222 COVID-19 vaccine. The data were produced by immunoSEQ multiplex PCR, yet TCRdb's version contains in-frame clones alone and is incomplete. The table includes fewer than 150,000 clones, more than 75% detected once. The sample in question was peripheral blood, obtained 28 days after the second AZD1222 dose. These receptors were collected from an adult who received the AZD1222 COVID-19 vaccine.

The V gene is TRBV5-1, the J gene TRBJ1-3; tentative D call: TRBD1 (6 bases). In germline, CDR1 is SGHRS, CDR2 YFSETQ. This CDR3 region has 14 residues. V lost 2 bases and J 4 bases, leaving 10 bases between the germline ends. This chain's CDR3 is CASSFSGVGNTIYF. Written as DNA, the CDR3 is TGCGCCAGCAGCTTTTCAGGGGTCGGAAACACCATATATTTT.

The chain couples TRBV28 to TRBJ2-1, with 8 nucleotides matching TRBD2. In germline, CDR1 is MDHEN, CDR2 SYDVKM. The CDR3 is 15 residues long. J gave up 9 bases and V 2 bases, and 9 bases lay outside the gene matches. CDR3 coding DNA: TGTGCCAGCAGTTTAGGAGGGACTAGAGGTTCTGAGCAGTTCTTC. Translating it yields CASSLGGTRGSEQFF. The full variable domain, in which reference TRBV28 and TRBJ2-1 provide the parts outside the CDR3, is DVKVTQSSRYLVKRTGEKVFLECVQDMDHENMFWYRQDPGLGLRLIYFSYDVKMKEKGDIPEGYSVSREKKERFSLILESASTNQTSMYLCASSLGGTRGSEQFFGPGTRLTVL.

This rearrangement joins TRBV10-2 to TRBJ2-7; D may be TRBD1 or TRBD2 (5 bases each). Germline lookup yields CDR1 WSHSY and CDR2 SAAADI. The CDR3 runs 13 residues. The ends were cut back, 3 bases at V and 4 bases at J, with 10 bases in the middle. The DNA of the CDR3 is TGCGCCAGCAGTGACAGGGAGTGGTACGAGCAGTACTTC. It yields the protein CASSDREWYEQYF.

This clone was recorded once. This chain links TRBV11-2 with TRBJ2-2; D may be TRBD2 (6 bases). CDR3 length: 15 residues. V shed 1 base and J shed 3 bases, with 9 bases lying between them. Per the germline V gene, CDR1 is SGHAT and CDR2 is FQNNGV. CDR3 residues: CASSLVASDTGELFF. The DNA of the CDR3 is TGTGCCAGCAGCTTAGTAGCTAGCGACACCGGGGAGCTGTTTTTT.

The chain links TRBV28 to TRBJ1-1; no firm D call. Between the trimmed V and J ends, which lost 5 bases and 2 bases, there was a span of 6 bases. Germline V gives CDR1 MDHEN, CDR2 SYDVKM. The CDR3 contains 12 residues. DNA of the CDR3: TGTGCCAGCAGTCAATCCAACACTGAAGCTTTCTTT. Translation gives CASSQSNTEAFF.

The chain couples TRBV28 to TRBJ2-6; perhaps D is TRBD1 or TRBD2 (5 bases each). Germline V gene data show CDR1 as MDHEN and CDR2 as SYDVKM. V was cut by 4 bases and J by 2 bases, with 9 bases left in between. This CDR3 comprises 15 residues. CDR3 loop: CASSSQGAGANVLTF. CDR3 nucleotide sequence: TGTGCCAGCAGTTCTCAGGGAGCTGGGGCCAACGTCCTGACTTTC.

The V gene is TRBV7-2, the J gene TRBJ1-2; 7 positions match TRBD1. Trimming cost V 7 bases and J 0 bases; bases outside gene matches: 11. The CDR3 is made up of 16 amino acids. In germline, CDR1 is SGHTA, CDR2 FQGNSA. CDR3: CASTDPNRGSNYGYTF. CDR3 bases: TGTGCCAGCACCGACCCAAACAGGGGTTCTAACTATGGCTACACCTTC.

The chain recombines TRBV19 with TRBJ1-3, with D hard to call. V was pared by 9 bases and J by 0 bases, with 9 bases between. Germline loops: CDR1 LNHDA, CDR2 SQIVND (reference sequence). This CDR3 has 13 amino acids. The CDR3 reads CASKYVSGNTIYF. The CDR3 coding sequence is TGTGCCAGCAAATACGTCTCTGGAAACACCATATATTTT.

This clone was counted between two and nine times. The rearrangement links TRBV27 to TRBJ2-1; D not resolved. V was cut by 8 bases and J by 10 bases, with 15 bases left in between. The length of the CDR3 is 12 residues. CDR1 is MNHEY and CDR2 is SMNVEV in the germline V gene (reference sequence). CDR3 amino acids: CASRRTLHEQFF. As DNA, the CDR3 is TGTGCCAGCCGCCGTACTCTCCACGAGCAGTTCTTC.

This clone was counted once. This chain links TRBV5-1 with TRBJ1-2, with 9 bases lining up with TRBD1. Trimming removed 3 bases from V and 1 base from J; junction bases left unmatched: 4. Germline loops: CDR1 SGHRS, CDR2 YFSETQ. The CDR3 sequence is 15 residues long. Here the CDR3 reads CASSSGQGSNYGYTF. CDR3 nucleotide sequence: TGCGCCAGCAGCTCAGGACAGGGGAGTAACTATGGCTACACCTTC. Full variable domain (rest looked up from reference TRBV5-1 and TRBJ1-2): KAGVTQTPRYLIKTRGQQVTLSCSPISGHRSVSWYQQTPGQGLQFLFEYFSETQRNKGNFPGRFSGRQFSNSRSEMNVSTLELGDSALYLCASSSGQGSNYGYTFGSGTRLTVV.

CDR3 region: CATQVSYEQYF. As DNA, the CDR3 is TGTGCCACGCAGGTCTCCTACGAGCAGTACTTC. This rearrangement joins TRBV6-5 to TRBJ2-7; D is undetermined. V lost 10 bases and J lost 0, with 7 bases in between. The CDR3 runs to 11 residues. From germline, CDR1 is MNHEY and CDR2 SVGAGI.

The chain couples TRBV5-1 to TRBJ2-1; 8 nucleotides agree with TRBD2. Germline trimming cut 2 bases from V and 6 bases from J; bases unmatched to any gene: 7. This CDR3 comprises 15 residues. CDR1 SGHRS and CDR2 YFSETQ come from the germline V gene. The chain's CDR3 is CASSLGSGRINEQFF. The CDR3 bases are TGCGCCAGCAGCTTAGGGAGCGGGAGAATCAATGAGCAGTTCTTC.

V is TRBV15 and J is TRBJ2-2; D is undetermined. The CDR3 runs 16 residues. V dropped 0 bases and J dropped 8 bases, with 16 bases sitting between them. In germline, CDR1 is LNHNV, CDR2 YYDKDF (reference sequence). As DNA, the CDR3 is TGTGCCACCAGCAGAGATCGCCCCGGCGCTGGAGGGGAGCTGTTTTTT. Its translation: CATSRDRPGAGGELFF.

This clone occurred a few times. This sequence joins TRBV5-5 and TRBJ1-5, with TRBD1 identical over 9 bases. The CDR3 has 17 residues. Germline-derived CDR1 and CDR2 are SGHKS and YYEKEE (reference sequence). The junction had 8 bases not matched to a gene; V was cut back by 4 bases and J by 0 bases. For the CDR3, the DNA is TGTGCCAGCAGCGGCGGGACAGGGAGTTTTAGCAATCAGCCCCAGCATTTT. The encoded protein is CASSGGTGSFSNQPQHF. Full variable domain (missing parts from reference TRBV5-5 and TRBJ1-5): DAGVTQSPTHLIKTRGQQVTLRCSPISGHKSVSWYQQVLGQGPQFIFQYYEKEERGRGNFPDRFSARQFPNYSSELNVNALLLGDSALYLCASSGGTGSFSNQPQHFGDGTRLSIL.

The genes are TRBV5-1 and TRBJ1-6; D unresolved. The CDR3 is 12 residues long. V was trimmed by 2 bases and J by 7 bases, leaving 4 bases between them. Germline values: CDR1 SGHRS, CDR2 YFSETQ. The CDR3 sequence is CASSFQNSPLHF. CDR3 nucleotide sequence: TGCGCCAGCAGCTTCCAGAATTCACCCCTCCACTTT.

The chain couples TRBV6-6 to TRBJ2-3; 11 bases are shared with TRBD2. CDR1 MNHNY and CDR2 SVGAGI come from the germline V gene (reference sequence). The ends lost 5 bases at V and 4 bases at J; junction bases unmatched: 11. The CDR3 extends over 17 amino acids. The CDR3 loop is CASSLLQGTSGADTQYF. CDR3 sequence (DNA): TGTGCCAGCAGTCTACTCCAGGGGACTAGCGGAGCAGATACGCAGTATTTT.

CDR3 region: CASSQTELAGAYEQYF. DNA for the CDR3: TGTGCCAGCTCACAAACTGAACTAGCGGGGGCCTACGAGCAGTACTTC. This chain connects TRBV18 to TRBJ2-7; TRBD2 aligns across 11 bases. This CDR3 comprises 16 residues. V shed 4 bases and J 2 bases; nucleotides not matched to a gene: 7. Germline V CDR1 and CDR2: KGHSH, LQKENI.

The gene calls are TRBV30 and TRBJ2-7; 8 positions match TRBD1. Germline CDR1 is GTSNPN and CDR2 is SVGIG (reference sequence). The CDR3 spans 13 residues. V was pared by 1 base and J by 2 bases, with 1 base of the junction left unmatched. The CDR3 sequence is CAWSGTGTYEQYF. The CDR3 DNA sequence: TGTGCCTGGAGTGGGACAGGGACCTACGAGCAGTACTTC.

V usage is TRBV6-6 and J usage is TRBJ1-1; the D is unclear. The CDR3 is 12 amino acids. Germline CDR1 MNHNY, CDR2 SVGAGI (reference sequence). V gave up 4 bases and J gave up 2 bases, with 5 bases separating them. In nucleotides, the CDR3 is TGTGCCAGCAGTTGGTTAAACACTGAAGCTTTCTTT. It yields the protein CASSWLNTEAFF.

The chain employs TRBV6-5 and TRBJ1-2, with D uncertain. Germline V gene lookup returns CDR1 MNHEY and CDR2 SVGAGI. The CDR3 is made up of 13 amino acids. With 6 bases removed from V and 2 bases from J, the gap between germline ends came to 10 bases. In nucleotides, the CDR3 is TGTGCCAGCAGACTAGAACGCAACTATGGCTACACCTTC. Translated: CASRLERNYGYTF.

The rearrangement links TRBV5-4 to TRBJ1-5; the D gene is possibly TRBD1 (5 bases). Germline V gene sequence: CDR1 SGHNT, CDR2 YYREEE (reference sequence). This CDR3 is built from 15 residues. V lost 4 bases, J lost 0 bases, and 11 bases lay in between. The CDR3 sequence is CASSTQGNSNQPQHF. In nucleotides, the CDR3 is TGTGCCAGCAGCACTCAGGGAAATAGCAATCAGCCCCAGCATTTT.